Shown below are 18 T cell receptor beta chains from a single sample sequenced in a study of T cells in Graves' hyperthyroidism and ophthalmopathy. Regions amplified from RNA transcripts were the TCR beta CDR3 regions. The HTBI primer set drove a first-round RT-PCR of the TCR CDR3. MiXCR, applied by TCRdb to the multiplex PCR reads, yields one record per CDR3 protein. Among 500,000 to 550,000 distinct CDR3 sequences, around 21% were seen once, and the ten largest hold 26%. Sequencing input: blood. These receptor sequences come from a man aged 18 to 29 with Graves' hyperthyroidism.

This clonotype has ten or more counts. The chain couples TRBV28 to TRBJ2-5; D not certain. Looked up from germline, CDR1 is MDHEN and CDR2 is SYDVKM. The V gene lost 4 bases and the J gene lost 2 bases, with 14 bases spanning the gap. CDR3 length equals 15 residues. Written as DNA, the CDR3 is TGTGCCAGCAGTTCAGCTGGGGATAAGCAAGAGACCCAGTACTTC. Translation gives CASSSAGDKQETQYF.

In this sample, this clonotype turned up many times. V usage is TRBV9 and J usage is TRBJ2-7; possible D gene TRBD1, 5 bases. The germline gives CDR1 SGDLS, CDR2 YYNGEE. This CDR3 has 14 amino acids. V lost 0 bases to trimming and J lost 2 bases, with 9 bases between them. This chain's CDR3 is CASSVGQLAYEQYF. As DNA, the CDR3 is TGTGCCAGCAGCGTAGGACAGCTAGCCTACGAGCAGTACTTC.

This chain joins TRBV6-5 and TRBJ1-2; the D is unclear. Trimming took 4 bases from V and 4 from J, leaving 10 bases between them. This CDR3 is 13 amino acids long. Germline V lookup: CDR1 MNHEY, CDR2 SVGAGI. CDR3 sequence (DNA): TGTGCCAGCAGTTGGGCAGGTAGCTATGGCTACACCTTC. The encoded protein is CASSWAGSYGYTF.

This clonotype has ten or more counts. The chain has TRBV6-6 and TRBJ1-2, with 7 bases identical to TRBD1. The CDR3 contains 21 residues. CDR1 MNHNY and CDR2 SVGAGI come from the germline V gene (reference sequence). J gave up 0 bases and V 6 bases, and 25 bases lay outside the gene matches. The CDR3 nucleotides read TGTGCCAGCAGCACCCATATGTTAGGGGGCCAGTCCTCAGCACCTAACTATGGCTACACCTTC. It encodes CASSTHMLGGQSSAPNYGYTF.

The chain recombines TRBV12-3 or TRBV12-4 with TRBJ1-5; possibly TRBD1 for D (5 bases). V shed 5 bases and J shed 0 bases, with 14 bases lying between them. The length of the CDR3 is 16 residues. CDR3 nucleotides: TGTGCCAGCAGTCCAGCGCACAGGCTTAGCAATCAGCCCCAGCATTTT. It is translated as CASSPAHRLSNQPQHF.

Only a few counts were recorded for this clonotype. The chain's CDR3 is CASSVETGNTEAFF. For the CDR3, the DNA is TGTGCCAGCAGCGTGGAGACAGGGAACACTGAAGCTTTCTTT. The V gene is TRBV9, the J gene TRBJ1-1; perhaps TRBD1 as D (6 bases). The V end was cut by 2 bases, the J end by 1 base, with 9 bases between. CDR1 is SGDLS, CDR2 YYNGEE, per germline. The CDR3 covers 14 residues.

V usage is TRBV6-5 and J usage is TRBJ1-2; possibly TRBD1 for D (5 bases). The CDR3 runs 17 residues. The germline CDR1 and CDR2 sequences are MNHEY and SVGAGI. Trimming left V 0 bases short and J 1 base short, with 15 bases between. As DNA, the CDR3 is TGTGCCAGCAGTTACTCTAAGACCGGGACGGGTAACTATGGCTACACCTTC. Translated: CASSYSKTGTGNYGYTF.

This clonotype appeared a few times. The V and J genes are TRBV28 and TRBJ2-7; 8 positions agree with TRBD1. The CDR3 extends over 14 amino acids. J gave up 6 bases and V 3 bases, and 7 bases lay outside the gene matches. CDR1 MDHEN and CDR2 SYDVKM come from the germline V gene. CDR3 protein: CASSLTGVPREQYF. For the CDR3, the DNA is TGTGCCAGCAGTTTGACAGGGGTCCCCCGCGAGCAGTACTTC.

This clonotype was found many times. The rearrangement links TRBV12-3 or TRBV12-4 to TRBJ2-5, with D possibly being TRBD2 (6 bases). V was trimmed by 5 bases and J by 4 bases, leaving 17 bases between them. This CDR3 spans 15 amino acids. DNA for the CDR3: TGTGCCAGCAGTCCCTCAGCGGGCCGATCAGAGACCCAGTACTTC. Residues: CASSPSAGRSETQYF.

This clonotype was picked up many times. The rearrangement joins TRBV7-8 to TRBJ1-3; D remains unclear. V was pared by 3 bases and J by 4 bases, with 7 bases between. Looked up from germline, CDR1 is SGHVS and CDR2 is FQNEAQ. The CDR3 totals 13 residues. CDR3 DNA: TGTGCCAGCAGCTTTCCCGTCGGAAACACCATATATTTT. Encoded protein: CASSFPVGNTIYF. The variable domain in full, with the rest retrieved from reference TRBV7-8 and TRBJ1-3, is GAGVSQSPRYKVAKRGQDVALRCDPISGHVSLFWYQQALGQGPEFLTYFQNEAQLDKSGLPSDRFFAERPEGSVSTLKIQRTQQEDSAVYLCASSFPVGNTIYFGEGSWLTVV.

A few counts support this clonotype. The V and J genes are TRBV30 and TRBJ2-2; D is unresolved. Germline V gene sequence: CDR1 GTSNPN, CDR2 SVGIG (reference sequence). This CDR3 spans 12 amino acids. V dropped 3 bases and J dropped 5 bases, with 7 bases sitting between them. CDR3 residues: CAWRYLTGELFF. In DNA, the CDR3 is TGTGCCTGGAGGTATCTTACCGGGGAGCTGTTTTTT.

This clonotype has a count of ten or more. The junction differs from germline at one of its ends, possibly a read error. The CDR3 loop is CVSSLRNTGELFF. The CDR3 DNA follows: TGTGTCAGCAGCTTGAGGAACACCGGGGAGCTGTTTTTT. The chain combines TRBV7-8 with TRBJ2-2; D not resolved. The CDR3 loop spans 13 amino acids. CDR1 and CDR2 from the germline V gene are SGHVS and FQNEAQ.

This clonotype was seen many times. This sequence joins TRBV6-5 and TRBJ2-5; 7 bases line up with TRBD1. V lost 2 bases and J lost 5; bases outside the gene matches: 5. CDR1 is MNHEY, CDR2 SVGAGI, per germline. The CDR3 is 14 residues long. The CDR3 region is CASSYPDREETQYF. The CDR3 DNA follows: TGTGCCAGCAGTTACCCCGACAGGGAGGAGACCCAGTACTTC.

This clonotype was detected only a few times. The chain has TRBV12-3 or TRBV12-4 and TRBJ2-5; D uncertain. The CDR3 runs to 13 residues. Trimming left V 6 bases short and J 3 bases short, with 11 bases between. CDR3 sequence (DNA): TGTGCCAGCAGCCTATTGGCGGAAGAGACCCAGTACTTC. As protein: CASSLLAEETQYF.

CDR3 coding DNA: TGTGCCAGCAGTCTGTCCGACAGGGAACGACCTGAAGCTTTCTTT. Translating gives CASSLSDRERPEAFF. V gene TRBV27 combines with J gene TRBJ1-1; 7 nucleotides line up with TRBD1. The J segment lost 6 bases and the V segment lost 5 bases, leaving 12 bases of the junction unmatched. Germline CDR1 MNHEY, CDR2 SMNVEV (reference sequence). The CDR3 contains 15 residues.

This clonotype showed up many times. This chain links TRBV12-3 or TRBV12-4 with TRBJ1-5, with D unresolved. The CDR3 consists of 16 residues. V gave up 2 bases and J gave up 4 bases, with 15 bases separating them. As DNA, the CDR3 is TGTGCCAGCAGTTTATTTTCCGGCAGGACTAATCAGCCCCAGCATTTT. It specifies CASSLFSGRTNQPQHF.

This clonotype was observed a few times. This chain joins TRBV20-1 and TRBJ2-7, with 9 positions matching TRBD1. With 3 bases clipped from V and 3 bases from J, the junction kept 18 bases outside the gene matches. Germline CDR1 DFQATT, CDR2 SNEGSKA (reference sequence). The CDR3 runs 18 residues. The CDR3 is CSASSRDRASFYGYEQYF. Here the CDR3 DNA reads TGCAGTGCTAGCTCCCGGGACAGGGCCTCCTTCTACGGCTACGAGCAGTACTTC.

In its sample, this clonotype was seen once. The genes are TRBV12-3 or TRBV12-4 and TRBJ1-1; 7 bases line up with TRBD1. The CDR3 sequence is 13 residues long. After removal of 5 bases from V and 7 bases from J, the junction contained 7 bases not matched to a gene. DNA of the CDR3: TGTGCCAGCAGTGATAACAGGGGTAATGAAGCTTTCTTT. Its translation is CASSDNRGNEAFF.